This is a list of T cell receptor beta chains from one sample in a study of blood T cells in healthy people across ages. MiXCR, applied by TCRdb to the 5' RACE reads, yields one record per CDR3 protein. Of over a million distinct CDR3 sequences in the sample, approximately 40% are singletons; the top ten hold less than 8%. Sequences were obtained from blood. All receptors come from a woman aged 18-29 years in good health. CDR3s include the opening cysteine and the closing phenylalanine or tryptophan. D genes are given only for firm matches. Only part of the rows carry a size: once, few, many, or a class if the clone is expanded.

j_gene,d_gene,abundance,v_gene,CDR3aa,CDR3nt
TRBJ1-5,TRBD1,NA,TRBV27,CASSALPGGNQPQHF,TGTGCCAGCAGTGCACTTCCAGGGGGGAATCAGCCCCAGCATTTT
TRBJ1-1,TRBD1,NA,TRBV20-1,CSARKTGLNTEAFF,TGCAGTGCTAGAAAGACAGGGTTGAACACTGAAGCTTTCTTT
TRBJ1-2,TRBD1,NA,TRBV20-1,CSAGTPQTGTFYGYTF,TGCAGTGCTGGGACCCCACAGACAGGGACATTCTATGGCTACACCTTC
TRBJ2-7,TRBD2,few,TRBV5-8,CASSLTSSSISYEQYF,TGTGCCAGCAGCCTGACTAGCTCCTCAATCTCCTACGAGCAGTACTTC
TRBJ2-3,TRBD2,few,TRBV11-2,CASSPFSGGEGTQYF,TGTGCCAGCAGCCCTTTCAGCGGGGGGGAGGGAACGCAGTATTTT
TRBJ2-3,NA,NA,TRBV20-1,CSVVGLADTQYF,TGCAGTGTGGTAGGTCTCGCAGATACGCAGTATTTT
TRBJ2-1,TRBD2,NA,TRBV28,CASSFLGAGGYNEQFF,TGTGCCAGCAGTTTTCTGGGGGCGGGGGGGTACAATGAGCAGTTCTTC
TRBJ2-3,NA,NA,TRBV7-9,CASSLALGSGLLSGTDTQYF,TGTGCCAGCAGCTTAGCGCTCGGCAGCGGCCTGCTCTCAGGCACAGATACGCAGTATTTT
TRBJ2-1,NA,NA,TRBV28,CASKALSEQFF,TGTGCCAGCAAGGCCCTCTCGGAGCAGTTCTTC
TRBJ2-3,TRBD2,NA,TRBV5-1,CASSLLREAGDTQYF,TGCGCCAGCAGCTTGTTGCGGGAGGCAGGAGATACGCAGTATTTT
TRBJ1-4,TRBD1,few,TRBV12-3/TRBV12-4,CASSFASPGQANEKLFF,TGTGCCAGCAGTTTTGCTTCGCCGGGACAGGCTAATGAAAAACTGTTTTTT
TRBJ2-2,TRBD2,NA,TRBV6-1,CATRPAGALSTGELFF,TGTGCCACGCGACCGGCGGGAGCGCTTTCCACCGGGGAGCTGTTTTTT
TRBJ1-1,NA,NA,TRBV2,CASSSQGAAFF,TGTGCCAGCAGTTCACAGGGAGCAGCTTTCTTT